Following are 13 T cell receptor beta chains from one sample sequenced in a study of blood T cell repertoires in COVID-19. Measured with immunoSEQ multiplex PCR; TCRdb has only the in-frame clones, and not every one. The sample has roughly 45,000 clones, roughly 80% seen once. The sample comprised peripheral blood. These receptors all stem from a woman aged 55-70 years with acute or convalescent COVID-19.

This clone showed up just once. V usage is TRBV6-1 and J usage is TRBJ1-2, with D unresolved. Deletions cut 3 bases from V and 7 bases from J, with 3 bases between. Germline CDR1 reads MNHNS; CDR2 reads SASEGT. The CDR3 loop spans 10 amino acids. CDR3 DNA sequence: TGTGCCAGCAGTGATCGTGGCTACACCTTC. The encoded protein is CASSDRGYTF.

The rearrangement uses TRBV5-1 and TRBJ1-1; D may be TRBD1 (6 bases). CDR3 length equals 15 residues. Between the trimmed V and J ends, which lost 0 bases and 4 bases, there was a span of 13 bases. CDR1 SGHRS and CDR2 YFSETQ come from the germline V gene. The CDR3 loop is CASSLAGGLGTEAFF. In DNA, the CDR3 is TGCGCCAGCAGCTTGGCGGGGGGGCTGGGCACTGAAGCTTTCTTT.

The chain is built from TRBV6-5 and TRBJ2-1; a possible D gene is TRBD1 (6 bases). The germline V gene encodes CDR1 MNHEY and CDR2 SVGAGI. The V and J ends lost 0 bases and 10 bases respectively, with 10 bases between them. This CDR3 region has 13 residues. The CDR3 bases are TGTGCCAGCAGTTACTCGGGGGACATGGAGCAGTTCTTC. Its translation is CASSYSGDMEQFF.

The rearrangement uses TRBV5-5 and TRBJ1-2; D is possibly TRBD1 (6 bases). CDR3 length: 15 amino acids. Germline V gene lookup returns CDR1 SGHKS and CDR2 YYEKEE (reference sequence). Trimming removed 0 bases from V and 7 bases from J, with 16 bases in between. The CDR3 region is CASSLAGGRVGGYTF. CDR3 nucleotide sequence: TGTGCCAGCAGCTTGGCGGGGGGCAGGGTAGGTGGCTACACCTTC.

This clone was seen more than once but under ten times. The chain carries TRBV19 and TRBJ1-3; a possible D gene is TRBD1 (5 bases). The CDR3 spans 16 residues. V was pared by 5 bases and J by 0 bases, with 14 bases between. Germline CDR1 LNHDA, CDR2 SQIVND (reference sequence). CDR3 coding DNA: TGTGCCAGTAGTGGGAGCGGGGCCTCCTCTGGAAACACCATATATTTT. Amino acids: CASSGSGASSGNTIYF.

This sequence joins TRBV6-1 and TRBJ2-3; D might be TRBD2 (5 bases). The CDR3 has 16 residues. The V gene lost 4 bases and the J gene lost 0 bases, with 14 bases spanning the gap. The germline gives CDR1 MNHNS, CDR2 SASEGT. The CDR3, as DNA: TGTGCCAGCAGTGGGACTTCCCTTAGCAGCACAGATACGCAGTATTTT. Translating it yields CASSGTSLSSTDTQYF.

There are a few counts of this clone. The chain is built from TRBV14 and TRBJ1-1, with D possibly being TRBD1 (6 bases). The CDR3 runs 15 residues. In germline, CDR1 is SGHDN, CDR2 FVKESK. The V and J ends lost 6 bases and 5 bases respectively, with 19 bases between them. Here the CDR3 DNA reads TGTGCCAGCAGGCTTTTCACAGGGAGAGAGACTGAAGCTTTCTTT. Protein sequence: CASRLFTGRETEAFF.

This chain uses TRBV11-3 with TRBJ2-2, with TRBD2 matching over 7 bases. Germline CDR1 reads SGHNT; CDR2 reads YENEEA. There are 16 residues in the CDR3. Losses at the gene ends were 5 bases for V and 4 bases for J; bases not matched to a gene: 10. The CDR3 loop is CASSRFLGEGTGELFF. For the CDR3, the DNA is TGTGCCAGCAGCCGTTTTCTAGGGGAGGGCACCGGGGAGCTGTTTTTT.

This chain uses TRBV6-4 with TRBJ2-3, with 10 bases identical to TRBD1. The CDR3 consists of 15 residues. From germline, CDR1 is MRHNA and CDR2 SNTAGT. V lost 5 bases to trimming and J lost 4 bases; unmatched junction nucleotides: 6. The DNA for the CDR3 is TGTGCCAGCAGTCACGGGACAGGGGAGGCAGATACGCAGTATTTT. It encodes CASSHGTGEADTQYF.

V usage is TRBV14 and J usage is TRBJ1-1; D is possibly TRBD1 (6 bases). The CDR3 totals 15 residues. CDR1 SGHDN and CDR2 FVKESK come from the germline V gene. V shed 8 bases and J shed 2 bases, with 18 bases lying between them. CDR3 amino acids: CASCPIGQSNTEAFF. The CDR3 bases are TGTGCCAGCTGCCCAATCGGACAGTCAAACACTGAAGCTTTCTTT.

The rearrangement uses TRBV5-1 and TRBJ2-1; 11 nucleotides line up with TRBD2. After removal of 2 bases from V and 9 bases from J, the junction contained 13 bases not matched to a gene. The CDR3 has 17 amino acids. Looked up from germline, CDR1 is SGHRS and CDR2 is YFSETQ. As DNA, the CDR3 is TGCGCCAGCAGCTTCAAGGGGGCGACTAGCGGGGTTGGTGAGCAGTTCTTC. Amino acid sequence: CASSFKGATSGVGEQFF.

The sample holds one count of this clone. V is TRBV7-9 and J is TRBJ1-1; TRBD1 matches 9 bases. The germline gives CDR1 SEHNR, CDR2 FQNEAQ (reference sequence). This CDR3 region has 12 residues. V lost 4 bases to trimming and J lost 9 bases; unmatched junction nucleotides: 3. The CDR3 nucleotides read TGTGCCAGCAGCTGGGGGACAGGGAAAGCTTTCTTT. Protein sequence: CASSWGTGKAFF. Using reference TRBV7-9 and TRBJ1-1 for the parts outside the CDR3, the full variable domain is DTGVSQNPRHKITKRGQNVTFRCDPISEHNRLYWYRQTLGQGPEFLTYFQNEAQLEKSRLLSDRFSAERPKGSFSTLEIQRTEQGDSAMYLCASSWGTGKAFFGQGTRLTVV.

V is TRBV24-1 and J is TRBJ2-1; 9 bases line up with TRBD1. V lost 3 bases to trimming and J lost 12 bases; unmatched junction nucleotides: 8. There are 14 residues in the CDR3. Germline lookup yields CDR1 KGHDR and CDR2 SFDVKD. The CDR3, as DNA: TGTGCCACCAGTGATCACAGGGGGCGGACAGGGCAGTTCTTC. Amino acid sequence: CATSDHRGRTGQFF.